A selection of T cell receptor beta chains follows, all from one sample in a study of T cell responses to AZD1222 COVID-19 vaccine. Assay: immunoSEQ multiplex PCR; the TCRdb copy retains only in-frame clones and omits some. The sample has tens of thousands of clones, 65% to 85% seen once. Sequenced material: peripheral blood, taken on day 0 of MenACWY control vaccination. All receptors come from an adult in good health. The CDR3 runs from the conserved cysteine through the conserved F or W. Clone size is shown for a subset of rows, as once, few, many or a class of expanded clone.

>TRBJ2-1|TRBV19|.
CASKSGSYNEQFF
>TRBJ2-2|TRBV3-1/TRBV3-2|few
CARSARGGAGGELFF
>TRBJ1-2|TRBV7-8|.
CASSFGYLYGYTF
>TRBJ1-2|TRBV19|few
CASMPGTPPYGYTF
>TRBJ1-6|TRBV5-1|.
CASSPGGSNSPLHF
>TRBJ1-1|TRBV25-1|.
CASRQTLNTEAFF
>TRBJ1-2|TRBV7-9|.
CASSSRGGEFYGYTF
>TRBJ1-2|TRBV28|.
CASRDRERYGYTF
>TRBJ2-3|TRBV20-1|.
CSASWAGGVTADTQYF
>TRBJ1-1|TRBV6-5|.
CASSYSTANTEAFF
>TRBJ2-6|TRBV5-6|.
CASSAPGQGVSGANVLTF
>TRBJ1-6|TRBV6-4|.
CASRESSYNSPLHF
>TRBJ1-4|TRBV27|.
CASSRMLAVNEKLFF